This T cell receptor (beta chain) was recorded in a study of tumor-infiltrating lymphocytes in oesophageal squamous cell carcinoma. TCRdb reprocessed the PCR reads with MiXCR, giving one entry per CDR3 protein. The sample contains more than 10,000 distinct CDR3 sequences, nearly 60% of which appear only once. This CDR3 spans 15 amino acids. CDR1 MNHEY and CDR2 SVGAGI come from the germline V gene. V usage is TRBV6-5 and J usage is TRBJ2-1, with D possibly matching TRBD2 (5 bases). The J call may not be correct, given that the DNA end is closer to TRBJ2-7. Material for sequencing was esophageal tumor tissue. This receptor was taken from a female donor with esophageal squamous cell carcinoma. CDR3 amino acids: CASSYSRGISYEQYF. CDR3 in DNA: TGTGCCAGCAGTTACTCAAGAGGGATCTCCTACGAGCAGTACTTC.